This T cell receptor (beta chain) is drawn from a study of blood T cells in healthy people across ages. This clonotype was seen only a few times. What it binds is not known. Germline V CDR1 and CDR2: MNHEY, SMNVEV (reference sequence). The CDR3 spans 14 residues. V was shortened by 11 bases and J by 3 bases, with 19 bases between the two germline ends. Ten milliliters of peripheral blood were drawn from each donor into EDTA-treated tubes. Sample-barcoded 5' priming and a J-beta primer mix drove a second PCR of roughly 6 to 12 cycles. MiXCR, run by TCRdb on the 5' RACE reads, gives a single entry per CDR3 protein. This sample has approximately 1.5 million distinct CDR3 sequences; about 42% occur once, and the top ten carry around 4%. Regarding the study as a whole: Older age coincided with a roughly linear decline in TCR beta diversity per million T cells. The long-lived group displayed more naive CD4+ cells, plus higher diversity, than the aged donors did.

The sample was blood. This rearrangement joins TRBV27 to TRBJ1-2; D ambiguous. This sequence was found in a woman aged 18-29 years in good health. CDR3 nucleotides: TGTGCCGGCCGGTCAGTCGAAGGGTACTATGGCTACACCTTC. Translating gives CAGRSVEGYYGYTF.